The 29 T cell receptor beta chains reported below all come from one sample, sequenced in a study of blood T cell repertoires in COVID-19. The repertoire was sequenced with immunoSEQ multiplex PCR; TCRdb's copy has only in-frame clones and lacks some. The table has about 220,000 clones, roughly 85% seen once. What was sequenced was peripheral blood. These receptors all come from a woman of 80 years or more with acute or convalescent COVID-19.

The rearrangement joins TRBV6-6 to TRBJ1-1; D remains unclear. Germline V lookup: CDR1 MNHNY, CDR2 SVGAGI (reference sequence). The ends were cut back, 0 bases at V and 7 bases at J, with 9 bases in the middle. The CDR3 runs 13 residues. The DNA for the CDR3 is TGTGCCAGCAGTTACTCGAGGCAGTTTGAAGCTTTCTTT. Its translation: CASSYSRQFEAFF.

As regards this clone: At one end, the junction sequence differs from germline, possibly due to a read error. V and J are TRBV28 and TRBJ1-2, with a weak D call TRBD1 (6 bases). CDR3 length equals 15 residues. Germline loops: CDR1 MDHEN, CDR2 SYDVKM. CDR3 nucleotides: TGTGCCAGCTGTTTAGTGCCGAGGGGGTTGGGGGGCTACACCTTC. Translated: CASCLVPRGLGGYTF.

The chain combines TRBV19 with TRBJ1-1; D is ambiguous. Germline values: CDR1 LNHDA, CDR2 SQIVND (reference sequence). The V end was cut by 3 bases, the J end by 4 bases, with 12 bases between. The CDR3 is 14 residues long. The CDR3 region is CASSMIGRGTEAFF. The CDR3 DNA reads TGTGCCAGTAGTATGATAGGTCGGGGCACTGAAGCTTTCTTT.

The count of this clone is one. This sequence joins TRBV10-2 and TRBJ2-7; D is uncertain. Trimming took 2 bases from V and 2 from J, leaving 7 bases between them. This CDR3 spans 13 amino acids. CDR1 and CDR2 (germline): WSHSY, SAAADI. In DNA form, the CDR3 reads TGCGCCAGCAGTGAGATCCAGGCCTACGAGCAGTACTTC. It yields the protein CASSEIQAYEQYF.

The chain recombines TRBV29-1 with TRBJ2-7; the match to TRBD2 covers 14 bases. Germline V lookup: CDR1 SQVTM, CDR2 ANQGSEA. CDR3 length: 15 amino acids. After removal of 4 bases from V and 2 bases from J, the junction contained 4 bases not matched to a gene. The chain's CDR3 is CSVGTSGGPPYEQYF. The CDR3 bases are TGCAGCGTTGGGACTAGCGGGGGGCCTCCCTACGAGCAGTACTTC.

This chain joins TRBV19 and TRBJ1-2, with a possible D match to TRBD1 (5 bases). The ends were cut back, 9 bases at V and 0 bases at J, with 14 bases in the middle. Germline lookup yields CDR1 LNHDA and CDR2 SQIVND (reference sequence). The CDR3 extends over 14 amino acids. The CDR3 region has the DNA TGTGCCAGCTTTGACAGACTCTCTAACTATGGCTACACCTTC. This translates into CASFDRLSNYGYTF.

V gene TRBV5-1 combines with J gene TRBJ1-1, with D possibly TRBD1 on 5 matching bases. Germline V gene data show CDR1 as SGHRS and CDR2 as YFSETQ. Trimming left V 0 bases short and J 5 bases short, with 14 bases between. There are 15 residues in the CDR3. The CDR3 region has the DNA TGCGCCAGCAGCTTGGAGTGGGCAGGGCGAACTGAAGCTTTCTTT. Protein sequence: CASSLEWAGRTEAFF.

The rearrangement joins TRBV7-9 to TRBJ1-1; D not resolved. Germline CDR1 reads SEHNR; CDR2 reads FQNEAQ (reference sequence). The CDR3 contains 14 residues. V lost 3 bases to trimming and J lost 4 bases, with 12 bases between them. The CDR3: CASSFGDPGTEAFF. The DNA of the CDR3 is TGTGCCAGCAGCTTTGGTGATCCAGGCACTGAAGCTTTCTTT.

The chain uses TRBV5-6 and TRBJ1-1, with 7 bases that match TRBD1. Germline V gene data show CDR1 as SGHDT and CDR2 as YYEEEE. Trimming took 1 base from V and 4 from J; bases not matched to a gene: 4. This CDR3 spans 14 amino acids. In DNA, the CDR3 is TGTGCCAGCAGCTTGACAGGGGCTCTCACTGAAGCTTTCTTT. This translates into CASSLTGALTEAFF.

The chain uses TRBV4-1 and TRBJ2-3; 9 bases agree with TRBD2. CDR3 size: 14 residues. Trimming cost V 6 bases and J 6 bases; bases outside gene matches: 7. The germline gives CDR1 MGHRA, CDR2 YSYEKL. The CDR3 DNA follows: TGCGCCAGCAGTCAGGGACTAGCTGGGGATACGCAGTATTTT. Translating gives CASSQGLAGDTQYF.

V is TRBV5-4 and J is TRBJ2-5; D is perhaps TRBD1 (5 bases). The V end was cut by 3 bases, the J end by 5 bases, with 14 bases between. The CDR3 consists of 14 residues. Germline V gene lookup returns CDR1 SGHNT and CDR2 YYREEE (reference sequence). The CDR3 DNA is TGTGCCAGCAGCTGGGGCCTCTTTATGGAGACCCAGTACTTC. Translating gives CASSWGLFMETQYF.

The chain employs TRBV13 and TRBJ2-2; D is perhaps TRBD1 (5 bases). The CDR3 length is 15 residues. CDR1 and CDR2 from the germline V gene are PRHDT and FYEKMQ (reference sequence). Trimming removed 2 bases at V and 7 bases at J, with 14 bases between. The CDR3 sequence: CASSLRGRLLGELFF. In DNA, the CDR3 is TGTGCCAGCAGCTTAAGGGGCCGTCTCCTCGGGGAGCTGTTTTTT.

CDR3 region: CASSPDRNRNQPQHF. DNA of the CDR3: TGTGCCAGCTCACCGGACAGGAACCGCAATCAGCCCCAGCATTTT. The chain carries TRBV18 and TRBJ1-5; 7 nucleotides agree with TRBD1. Germline CDR1 and CDR2: KGHSH and LQKENI. V dropped 3 bases and J dropped 2; count of bases not matched to a gene: 4. CDR3 length: 15 amino acids.

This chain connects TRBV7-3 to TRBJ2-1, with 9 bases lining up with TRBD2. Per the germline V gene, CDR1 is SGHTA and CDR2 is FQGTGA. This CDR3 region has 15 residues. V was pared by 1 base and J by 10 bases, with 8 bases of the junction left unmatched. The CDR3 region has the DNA TGTGCCAGCAGCTTAAATGGCGGGGGGGCTATGGAGCAGTTCTTC. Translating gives CASSLNGGGAMEQFF.

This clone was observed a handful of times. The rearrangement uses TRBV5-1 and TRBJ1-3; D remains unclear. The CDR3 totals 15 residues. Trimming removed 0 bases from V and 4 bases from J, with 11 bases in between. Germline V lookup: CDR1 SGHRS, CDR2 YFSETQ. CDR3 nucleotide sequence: TGCGCCAGCAGCTTGGAGGGAGAGCCGGGAAACACCATATATTTT. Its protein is CASSLEGEPGNTIYF. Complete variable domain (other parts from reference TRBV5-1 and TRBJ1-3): KAGVTQTPRYLIKTRGQQVTLSCSPISGHRSVSWYQQTPGQGLQFLFEYFSETQRNKGNFPGRFSGRQFSNSRSEMNVSTLELGDSALYLCASSLEGEPGNTIYFGEGSWLTVV.

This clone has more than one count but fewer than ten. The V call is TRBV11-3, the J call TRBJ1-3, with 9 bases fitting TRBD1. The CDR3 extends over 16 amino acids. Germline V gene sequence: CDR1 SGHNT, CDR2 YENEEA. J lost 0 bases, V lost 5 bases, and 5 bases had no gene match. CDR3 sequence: CASSPGTGLSGNTIYF. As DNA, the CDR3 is TGTGCCAGCAGCCCCGGGACAGGGCTCTCTGGAAACACCATATATTTT.

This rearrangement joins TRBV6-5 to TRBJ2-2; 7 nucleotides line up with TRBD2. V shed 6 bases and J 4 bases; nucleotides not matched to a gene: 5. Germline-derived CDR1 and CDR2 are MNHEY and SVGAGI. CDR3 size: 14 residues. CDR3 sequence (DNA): TGTGCCAGCAGGGGGAGGGACCTCACCGGGGAGCTGTTTTTT. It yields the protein CASRGRDLTGELFF.

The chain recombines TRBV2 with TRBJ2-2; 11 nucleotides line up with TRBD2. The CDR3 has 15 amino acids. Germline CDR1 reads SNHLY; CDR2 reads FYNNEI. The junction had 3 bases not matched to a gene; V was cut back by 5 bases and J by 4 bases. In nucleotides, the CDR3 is TGTGCCAGCAGTTTAGCGGGGGGGCGCACCGGGGAGCTGTTTTTT. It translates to CASSLAGGRTGELFF.

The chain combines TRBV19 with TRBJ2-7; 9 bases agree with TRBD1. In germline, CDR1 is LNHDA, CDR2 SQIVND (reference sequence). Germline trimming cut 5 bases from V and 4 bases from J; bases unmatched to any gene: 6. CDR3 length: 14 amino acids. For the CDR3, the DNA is TGTGCCAGTAGTCTGCGGACAGGGGCTTACGAGCAGTACTTC. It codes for CASSLRTGAYEQYF.

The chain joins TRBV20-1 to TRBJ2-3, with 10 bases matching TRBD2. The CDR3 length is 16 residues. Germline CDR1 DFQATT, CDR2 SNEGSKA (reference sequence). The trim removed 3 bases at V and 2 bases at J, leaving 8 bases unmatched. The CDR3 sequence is CSASLGLALITDTQYF. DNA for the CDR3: TGCAGTGCTAGTTTGGGACTAGCGCTTATCACAGATACGCAGTATTTT.

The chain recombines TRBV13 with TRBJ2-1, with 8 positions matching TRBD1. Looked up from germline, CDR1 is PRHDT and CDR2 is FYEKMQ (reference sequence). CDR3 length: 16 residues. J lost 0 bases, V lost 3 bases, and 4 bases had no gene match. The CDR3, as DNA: TGTGCCAGCAGCTTCAGGGGGCCCAGCTCCTACAATGAGCAGTTCTTC. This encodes CASSFRGPSSYNEQFF.

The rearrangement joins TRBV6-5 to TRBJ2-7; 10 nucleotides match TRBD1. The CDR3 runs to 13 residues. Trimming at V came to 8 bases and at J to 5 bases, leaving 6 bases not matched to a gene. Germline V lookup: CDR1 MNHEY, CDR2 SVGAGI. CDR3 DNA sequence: TGTGCCAGCGGGGGGGACAGGGGCCACGAGCAGTACTTC. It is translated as CASGGDRGHEQYF.

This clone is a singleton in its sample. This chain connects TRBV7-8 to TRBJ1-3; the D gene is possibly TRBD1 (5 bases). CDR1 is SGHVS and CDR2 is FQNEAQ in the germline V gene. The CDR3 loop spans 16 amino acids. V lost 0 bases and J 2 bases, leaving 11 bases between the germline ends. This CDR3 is CASSLALLTAGNTIYF. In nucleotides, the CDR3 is TGTGCCAGCAGCTTAGCGCTCTTGACAGCTGGAAACACCATATATTTT.

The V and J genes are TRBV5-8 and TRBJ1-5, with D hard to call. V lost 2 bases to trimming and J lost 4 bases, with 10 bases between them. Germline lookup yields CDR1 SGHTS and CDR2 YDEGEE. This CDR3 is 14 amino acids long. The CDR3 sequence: CASSFSGKNQPQHF. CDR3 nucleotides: TGTGCCAGCAGCTTTTCCGGGAAGAATCAGCCCCAGCATTTT. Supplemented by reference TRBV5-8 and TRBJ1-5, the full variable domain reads EAGVTQSPTHLIKTRGQQATLRCSPISGHTSVYWYQQALGLGLQFLLWYDEGEERNRGNFPPRFSGRQFPNYSSELNVNALELEDSALYLCASSFSGKNQPQHFGDGTRLSIL.

CDR3 protein: CASSRSGASGGMDTQYF. The DNA for the CDR3 is TGTGCCAGCAGCCGAAGTGGGGCTAGCGGGGGTATGGATACGCAGTATTTT. The rearrangement uses TRBV6-2 or TRBV6-3 and TRBJ2-3; 10 nucleotides align to TRBD2. This CDR3 has 17 residues. Germline CDR1 and CDR2: MNHEY and SVGEGT. The J segment lost 6 bases and the V segment lost 6 bases, leaving 15 bases of the junction unmatched.

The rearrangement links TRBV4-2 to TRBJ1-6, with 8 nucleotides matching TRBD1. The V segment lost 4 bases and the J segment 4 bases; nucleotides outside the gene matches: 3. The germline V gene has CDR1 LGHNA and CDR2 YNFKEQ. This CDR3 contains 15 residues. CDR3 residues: CASSPDRGYNSPLHF. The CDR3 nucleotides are TGTGCCAGCAGCCCCGACAGGGGTTATAATTCACCCCTCCACTTT.

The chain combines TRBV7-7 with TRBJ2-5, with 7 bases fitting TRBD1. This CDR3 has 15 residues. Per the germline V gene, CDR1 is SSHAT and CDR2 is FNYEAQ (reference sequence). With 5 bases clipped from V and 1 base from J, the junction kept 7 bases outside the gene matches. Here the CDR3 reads CASSPLGTAQETQYF. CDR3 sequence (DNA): TGTGCCAGCAGCCCCCTCGGGACAGCCCAAGAGACCCAGTACTTC.

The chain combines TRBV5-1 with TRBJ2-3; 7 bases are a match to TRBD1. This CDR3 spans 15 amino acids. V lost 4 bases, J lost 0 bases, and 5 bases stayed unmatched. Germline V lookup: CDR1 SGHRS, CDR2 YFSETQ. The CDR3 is CASSGGQISTDTQYF. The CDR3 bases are TGCGCCAGCAGCGGGGGACAGATTAGCACAGATACGCAGTATTTT.

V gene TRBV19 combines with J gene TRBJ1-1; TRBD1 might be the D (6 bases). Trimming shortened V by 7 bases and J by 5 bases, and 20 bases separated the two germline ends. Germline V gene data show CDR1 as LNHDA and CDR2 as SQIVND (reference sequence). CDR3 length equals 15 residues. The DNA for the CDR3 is TGTGCCAGTACCCCCCAGGCACAGGGAAGGACTGAAGCTTTCTTT. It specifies CASTPQAQGRTEAFF. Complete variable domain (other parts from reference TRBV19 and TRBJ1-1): DGGITQSPKYLFRKEGQNVTLSCEQNLNHDAMYWYRQDPGQGLRLIYYSQIVNDFQKGDIAEGYSVSREKKESFPLTVTSAQKNPTAFYLCASTPQAQGRTEAFFGQGTRLTVV.